The 6 T cell receptor beta chains given below trace back to one sample, sequenced in a study of molecular identifiers for immune sequencing clone quantification. TCRdb passed the PCR reads through MiXCR, listing each CDR3 protein once. This table holds 60,000 to 70,000 distinct CDR3 sequences, under 20% found once. The sequencing sample was made of naive CD8+ T cells from blood, with Jurkat cell RNA spiked in. The subset here: FACS-sorted CD8+CD4-CCR7+CD45RA+ naive T cells. These TCRs come from a human donor in good health. Some libraries in this study had Jurkat cell RNA spiked in.

This clonotype has more than one count but fewer than ten. CDR3 in amino acids: CASSKDDRLSDEQFF. The CDR3 DNA follows: TGTGCCAGCAGTAAAGATGACAGGCTGTCGGATGAGCAGTTCTTC. The J gene is TRBJ2-1, the V gene TRBV5-4; maybe TRBD1 (6 bases). With 5 bases removed from V and 8 bases from J, the gap between germline ends came to 20 bases. The CDR3 has 15 residues. CDR1 and CDR2 (germline): SGHNT, YYREEE (reference sequence). The full variable domain, its missing parts supplied by reference TRBV5-4 and TRBJ2-1, is ETGVTQSPTHLIKTRGQQVTLRCSSQSGHNTVSWYQQALGQGPQFIFQYYREEENGRGNFPPRFSGLQFPNYSSELNVNALELDDSALYLCASSKDDRLSDEQFFGPGTRLTVL.

This clonotype has a count of ten or more. The chain uses TRBV28 and TRBJ2-3, with a possible D match to TRBD2 (5 bases). CDR1 is MDHEN, CDR2 SYDVKM, per germline. This CDR3 contains 23 residues. The germline V and J ends were trimmed by 5 bases and 1 base, with 37 bases remaining between them. The chain's CDR3 is CASSPPLKALLASPPWGTDTQYF. CDR3 bases: TGTGCCAGCAGTCCGCCACTAAAGGCCCTCTTAGCGTCACCCCCCTGGGGCACAGATACGCAGTATTTT.

As for this clonotype: A read error is possible here, since a much larger clone lies one base away. Since the CDR3 does not end with the conserved phenylalanine or tryptophan, this likely comes from a read error. The chain carries TRBV2 and TRBJ2-4; 8 positions agree with TRBD1. Germline CDR1 and CDR2: SNHLY and FYNNEI. CDR3 size: 15 residues. The ends lost 7 bases at V and 3 bases at J; junction bases unmatched: 8. CDR3 protein: CASIRGQGSKNIQYL. The CDR3 DNA sequence: TGTGCCAGCATCAGAGGACAGGGAAGCAAAAACATTCAGTACCTC.

This clonotype was counted many times. This chain links TRBV11-2 with TRBJ2-3; D perhaps matches TRBD1 (5 bases). V lost 1 base, J lost 3 bases, and 11 bases lay in between. The CDR3 has 15 amino acids. Germline CDR1 is SGHAT and CDR2 is FQNNGV. Here the CDR3 reads CASSLAGRVTDTQYF. The DNA of the CDR3 is TGTGCCAGCAGCTTAGCGGGCAGGGTAACAGATACGCAGTATTTT.

This clonotype has a count of ten or more. The chain couples TRBV7-9 to TRBJ2-3; TRBD2 agrees at 9 bases. Germline CDR1 reads SEHNR; CDR2 reads FQNEAQ (reference sequence). The J segment lost 1 base and the V segment lost 3 bases, leaving 8 bases of the junction unmatched. This CDR3 is 17 amino acids long. The CDR3 sequence is CASSFPLWTSGTDTQYF. In DNA form, the CDR3 reads TGTGCCAGCAGCTTTCCTCTATGGACTAGCGGCACAGATACGCAGTATTTT.

Comment on this clonotype: Given a much more abundant clone one base away, this may be a read error. This chain uses TRBV27 with TRBJ2-7, with TRBD2 matching 12 bases. CDR3 length: 17 residues. V was pared by 8 bases and J by 4 bases, with 15 bases of the junction left unmatched. Germline CDR1 is MNHEY and CDR2 is SMNVEV (reference sequence). The CDR3 nucleotides are TGTGCCAGCGGTTCCCTGACTAGCGGGGGACGGGCGTACGAGCAGTACTTC. It translates to CASGSLTSGGRAYEQYF.